This T cell receptor beta chain was profiled in a study of shared clonotypes between healthy human individuals. As regards this clone: Its antigen is currently unknown.

Naive CD8 cells comprised CD45RO-negative, CCR7-positively selected cells, excluding terminally differentiated effector memory CD45RA+ cells. The assay was carried out at the deep level. Genomic DNA from each subset was divided evenly over several immunoSEQ plates. Sequencing used immunoSEQ multiplex PCR; TCRdb keeps in-frame clones, though not all of them. Of some 2 million clones in the sample, about 95% were seen once. The CDR3 covers 19 residues. V was pared by 4 bases and J by 4 bases, with 14 bases of the junction left unmatched. Germline V CDR1 and CDR2: SGHAT, FQNNGV. Overall study findings and caveats: Generally, naive subsets (rather than memory subsets) showed larger estimated richness.

The sequence derives from a man aged 18 to 29 in good health. Sequencing was done on a sample of naive CD8+ T cells sorted from blood. The chain recombines TRBV11-2 with TRBJ2-3; 13 nucleotides align to TRBD2. Here the CDR3 reads CASSSLGGLAGKGADTQYF. CDR3 bases: TGTGCCAGCAGCTCCCTGGGGGGACTAGCGGGAAAGGGAGCAGATACGCAGTATTTT. Using reference TRBV11-2 and TRBJ2-3 for the parts outside the CDR3, the full variable domain is EAGVAQSPRYKIIEKRQSVAFWCNPISGHATLYWYQQILGQGPKLLIQFQNNGVVDDSQLPKDRFSAERLKGVDSTLKIQPAKLEDSAVYLCASSSLGGLAGKGADTQYFGPGTRLTVL.